This T cell receptor beta chain was retrieved from a study of T cell repertoires in chronic hepatitis B (dated by TCRdb to the late 2010s). The receptor library was made with the immunoSEQ multiplex PCR assay. TCRdb carries this immuneACCESS record with in-frame sequences only. Its versions omit some clonotypes, under half of them owing to an unresolved V gene in the studies checked, with the rest unexplained. In all, the sample holds 700 or so clones, and about nine tenths of those were seen once. The ten largest clones add up to 4.6% of the sample. Turning to this clone: Its recognized antigen is unknown. There are no base qualities to consult, and no much larger clone falls within one base.

The CDR3 numbers 20 residues from cysteine through phenylalanine. This entry keeps only the CDR3 DNA: 60 bases, framed from base 1. The V end loses 0 bases and the J end loses 0 bases, and a stretch of 23 bases separates them. CDR1 and CDR2 (LGHNA, YNFKEQ) derive from the germline V gene. The receptor's source is a human donor with chronic hepatitis B virus infection. The V gene is TRBV4-2 and the J gene is TRBJ1-2; D gene: possibly TRBD1, on 6 matching bases. Sequenced material: total CD8+ T cells from PBMCs. CDR3 protein: CASSQDATGYFSPTNYGYTF. The nucleotides read TGTGCCAGCAGCCAAGACGCTACAGGGTATTTCTCTCCTACTAACTATGGCTACACCTTC.